This TCR beta chain was profiled in a study of Graves' ophthalmopathy and Graves' hyperthyroidism. V shed 9 bases and J shed 2 bases, with 15 bases lying between them. CDR1 is KGHDR, CDR2 SFDVKD, per germline. CDR3 length: 14 amino acids. This clonotype turned up a few times. Using RNA transcripts, the TCR beta CDR3 regions were amplified. Second-round multiplex PCR came after a first-round RT-PCR that employed HTBI primers. MiXCR, run by TCRdb on the multiplex PCR reads, gives a single entry per CDR3 protein. The sample records 660,000 or so distinct CDR3 sequences, more than 40% being singletons. The origin of this receptor is an adult man with Graves' ophthalmopathy. The sample comprised peripheral blood. The V call is TRBV24-1, the J call TRBJ1-1; weak D call: TRBD1 (5 bases). This CDR3 reads CATSRAGLNTEAFF. In nucleotides, the CDR3 is TGTGCCACCTCCCGGGCAGGGTTAAACACTGAAGCTTTCTTT.